This TCR beta chain derives from a study of cytomegalovirus exposure and HLA in healthy donors. General observations from the study: Previous analysis showed most TCR beta V segments were productive about 87% or about 30% of the time.

About this clone: Its antigen is as yet unknown.

Primers: 60 Vbeta forward and 13 Jbeta reverse. The data were produced by immunoSEQ multiplex PCR, yet TCRdb's version contains in-frame clones alone and is incomplete. The sample includes about 150,000 clones, around 79% of them seen just once. Unrecorded immune exposure was likely among donors, who were nominally healthy when sampled. With 5 bases removed from V and 1 base from J, the gap between germline ends came to 18 bases. The CDR3 runs 16 residues. Germline V lookup: CDR1 PRHDT, CDR2 FYEKMQ (reference sequence). The rearrangement uses TRBV13 and TRBJ2-7; tentative D call: TRBD2 (5 bases). This clonotype was obtained from a human donor in good health. The sequenced material came from PBMCs. The CDR3 here is CASSPAGVGASYEQYF. The CDR3 DNA reads as TGTGCCAGCAGCCCCGCCGGGGTGGGAGCTTCCTACGAGCAGTACTTC.